This T cell receptor beta chain is from a study of regulatory T cells in long-lasting Graves disease. Time point defined: newly diagnosed GD, antithyroid drugs for less than 3 months. Scientists built the TCR library using RNA that was extracted from PBMCs. Arm-PCR of CDR3 regions with iRepertoire HTBI primers generated TCR beta libraries. TCRdb redid the calling of the multiplex PCR reads with MiXCR, one entry per CDR3 protein. The repertoire consists of 300,000 to 450,000 distinct CDR3 sequences, with around 15% occurring once and the leading ten covering over 20%. This clonotype was counted ten times or more. The sequence derives from a female donor with Graves disease. The source was peripheral blood mononuclear cells (PBMCs), collected at new diagnosis, from a patient treated with antithyroid drugs.

The CDR3 coding sequence is TGTGCCACCAGCAGAGTTGGGGGGACCGGGGAGCTGTTTTTT. Protein: CATSRVGGTGELFF. V gene TRBV15 combines with J gene TRBJ2-2, with D perhaps TRBD2 (6 bases). Germline V gene sequence: CDR1 LNHNV, CDR2 YYDKDF (reference sequence). V lost 1 base and J 5 bases, leaving 8 bases between the germline ends. The CDR3 spans 14 residues.